The TCR beta chain described here comes from a study of T cells in tumors after PD-1 blockade. Overall study: Either cemiplimab 350 mg every 2 weeks or pembrolizumab 200 mg every 3 weeks was given. A subset received ongoing vismodegib 150 mg daily alongside anti-PD-1 therapy.

Libraries were prepared by immunoSEQ multiplex PCR; TCRdb keeps only in-frame clonotypes and omits some of them. The sample lists more than 40,000 clones, around 80% seen once, with over 7.5% in the top ten. Study-wide results and caveats: Some novel exhausted tumor clones appeared in pre-treatment blood, suggesting peripheral recruitment.

In the case of this clone: Its antigen is unknown.

The germline CDR1 and CDR2 sequences are SSHAT and FNYEAQ (reference sequence). Trimming took off 7 bases at V and 1 base at J, with 27 bases between the two ends. This CDR3 is 19 amino acids long. Genomic DNA template from tumor biopsies or peripheral blood, about 600 ng to 6,500 ng input. This clonotype was obtained from a human donor with advanced basal cell or squamous cell carcinoma (not recorded which). The chain joins TRBV7-7 to TRBJ2-3, with D possibly being TRBD2 (7 bases). Material: PBMCs, obtained before anti-PD-1 therapy. CDR3 region: CASNPRGASGNYGTDTQYF. The CDR3 DNA reads as TGTGCCAGCAACCCTCGGGGGGCAAGTGGTAACTATGGCACAGATACGCAGTATTTT.